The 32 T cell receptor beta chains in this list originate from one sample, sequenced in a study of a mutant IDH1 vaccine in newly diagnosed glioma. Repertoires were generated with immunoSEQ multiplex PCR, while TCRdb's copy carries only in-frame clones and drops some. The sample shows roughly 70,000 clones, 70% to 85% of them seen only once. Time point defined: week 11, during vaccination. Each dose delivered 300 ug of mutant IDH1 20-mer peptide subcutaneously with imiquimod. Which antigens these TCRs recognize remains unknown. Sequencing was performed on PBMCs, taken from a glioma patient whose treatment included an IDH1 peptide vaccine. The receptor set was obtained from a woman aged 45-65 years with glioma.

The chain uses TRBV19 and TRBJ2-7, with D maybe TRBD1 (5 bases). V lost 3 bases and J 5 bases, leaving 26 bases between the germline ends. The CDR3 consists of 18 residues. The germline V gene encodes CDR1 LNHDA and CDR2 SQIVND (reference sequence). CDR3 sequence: CASSIVLGPSAGLHEQYF. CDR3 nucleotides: TGTGCCAGTAGTATTGTCCTTGGGCCAAGTGCAGGGCTGCACGAGCAGTACTTC.

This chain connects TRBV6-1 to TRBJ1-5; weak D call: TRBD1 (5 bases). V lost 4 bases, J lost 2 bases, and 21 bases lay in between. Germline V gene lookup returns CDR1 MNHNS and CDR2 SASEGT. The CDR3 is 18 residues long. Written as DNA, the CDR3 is TGTGCCAGCAGTGTCTCCGGGGCAGGAACGGGGGGCAATCAGCCCCAGCATTTT. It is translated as CASSVSGAGTGGNQPQHF.

The CDR3 bases are TGTGCCAGCAGTTTACAGGGACGCAATCAGCCCCAGCATTTT. It translates to CASSLQGRNQPQHF. This sequence joins TRBV27 and TRBJ1-5, with D possibly TRBD1 on 5 matching bases. CDR3 length: 14 amino acids. Trimming removed 2 bases from V and 2 bases from J, with 7 bases in between. CDR1 MNHEY and CDR2 SMNVEV come from the germline V gene (reference sequence).

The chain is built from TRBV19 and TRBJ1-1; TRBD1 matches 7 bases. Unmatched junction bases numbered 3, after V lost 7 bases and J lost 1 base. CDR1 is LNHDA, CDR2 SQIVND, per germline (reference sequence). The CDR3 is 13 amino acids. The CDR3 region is CASIRDRNTEAFF. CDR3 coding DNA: TGTGCCAGTATCAGGGACAGGAACACTGAAGCTTTCTTT.

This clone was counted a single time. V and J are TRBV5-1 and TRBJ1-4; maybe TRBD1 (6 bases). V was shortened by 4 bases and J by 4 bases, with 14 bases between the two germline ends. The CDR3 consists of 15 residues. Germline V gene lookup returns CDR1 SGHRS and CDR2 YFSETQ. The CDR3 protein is CASSASGADNEKLFF. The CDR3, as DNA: TGCGCCAGCAGCGCCTCAGGGGCGGATAATGAAAAACTGTTTTTT.

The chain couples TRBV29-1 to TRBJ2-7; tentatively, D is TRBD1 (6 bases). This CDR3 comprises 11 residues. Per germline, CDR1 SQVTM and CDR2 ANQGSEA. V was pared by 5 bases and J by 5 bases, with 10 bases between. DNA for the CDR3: TGCAGCGTTTTATACAGGGACGAGCAGTACTTC. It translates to CSVLYRDEQYF.

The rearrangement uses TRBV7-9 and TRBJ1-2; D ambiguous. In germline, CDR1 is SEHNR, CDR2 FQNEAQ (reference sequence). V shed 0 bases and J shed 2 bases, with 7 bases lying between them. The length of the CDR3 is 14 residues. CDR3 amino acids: CASSLAWANYGYTF. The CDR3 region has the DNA TGTGCCAGCAGCTTAGCGTGGGCAAACTATGGCTACACCTTC.

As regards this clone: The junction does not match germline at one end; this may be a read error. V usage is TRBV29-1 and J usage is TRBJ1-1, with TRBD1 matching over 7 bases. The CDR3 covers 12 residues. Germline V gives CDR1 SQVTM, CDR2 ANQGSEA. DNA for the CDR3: TGCAGCGTGGAAGCAGGGGGCACTGAAGCTTTCTTT. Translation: CSVEAGGTEAFF.

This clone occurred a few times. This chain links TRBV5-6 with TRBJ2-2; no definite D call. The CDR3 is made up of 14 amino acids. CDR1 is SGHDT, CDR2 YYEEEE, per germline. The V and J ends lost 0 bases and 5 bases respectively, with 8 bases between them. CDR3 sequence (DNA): TGTGCCAGCAGCTTGGTTGGGTCGACCGGGGAGCTGTTTTTT. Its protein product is CASSLVGSTGELFF.

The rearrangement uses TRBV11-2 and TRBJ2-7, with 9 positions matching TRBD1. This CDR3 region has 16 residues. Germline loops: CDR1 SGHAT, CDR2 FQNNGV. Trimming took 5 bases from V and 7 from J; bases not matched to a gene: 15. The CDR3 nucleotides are TGTGCCAGCAGCGGAGGCGGCTGGACAGGGGTGGAAGAGCAGTACTTC. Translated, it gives CASSGGGWTGVEEQYF.

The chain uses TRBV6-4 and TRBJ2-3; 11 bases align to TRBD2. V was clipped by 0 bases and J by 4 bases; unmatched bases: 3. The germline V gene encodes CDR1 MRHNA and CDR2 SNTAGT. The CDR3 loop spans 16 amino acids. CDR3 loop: CASSDSSSGGADTQYF. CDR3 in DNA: TGTGCCAGCAGTGACTCGAGTAGCGGGGGGGCAGATACGCAGTATTTT.

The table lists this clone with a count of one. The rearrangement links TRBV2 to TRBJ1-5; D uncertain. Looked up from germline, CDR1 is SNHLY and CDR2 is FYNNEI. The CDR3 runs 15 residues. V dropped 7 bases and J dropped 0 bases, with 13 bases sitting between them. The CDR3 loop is CASTKEDYSNQPQHF. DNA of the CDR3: TGTGCCAGCACTAAGGAGGATTATAGCAATCAGCCCCAGCATTTT.

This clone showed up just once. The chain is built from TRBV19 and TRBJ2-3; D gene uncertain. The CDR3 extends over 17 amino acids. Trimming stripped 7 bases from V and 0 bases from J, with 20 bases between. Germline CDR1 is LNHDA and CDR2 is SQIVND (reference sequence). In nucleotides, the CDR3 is TGTGCCAGTATCCCGGACGGTGTAACCCCTAGCACAGATACGCAGTATTTT. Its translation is CASIPDGVTPSTDTQYF.

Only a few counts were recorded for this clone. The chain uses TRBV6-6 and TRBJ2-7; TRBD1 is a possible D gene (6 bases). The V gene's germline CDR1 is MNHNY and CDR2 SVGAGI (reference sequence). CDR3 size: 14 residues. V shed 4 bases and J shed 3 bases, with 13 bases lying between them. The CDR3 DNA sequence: TGTGCCAGCAGTTCAAGGGGGAATGACTACGAGCAGTACTTC. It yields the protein CASSSRGNDYEQYF.

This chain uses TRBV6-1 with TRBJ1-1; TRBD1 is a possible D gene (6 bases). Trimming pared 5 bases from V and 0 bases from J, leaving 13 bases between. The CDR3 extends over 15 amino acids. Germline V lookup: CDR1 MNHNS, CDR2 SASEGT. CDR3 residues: CASSLDRPVNTEAFF. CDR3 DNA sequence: TGTGCCAGCAGTCTAGACAGGCCAGTGAACACTGAAGCTTTCTTT.

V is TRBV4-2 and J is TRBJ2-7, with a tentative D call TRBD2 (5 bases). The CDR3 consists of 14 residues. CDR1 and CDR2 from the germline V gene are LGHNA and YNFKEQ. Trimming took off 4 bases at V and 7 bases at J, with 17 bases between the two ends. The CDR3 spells CASSPEATPGEQYF. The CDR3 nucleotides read TGTGCCAGCAGCCCTGAAGCTACTCCGGGAGAGCAGTACTTC.

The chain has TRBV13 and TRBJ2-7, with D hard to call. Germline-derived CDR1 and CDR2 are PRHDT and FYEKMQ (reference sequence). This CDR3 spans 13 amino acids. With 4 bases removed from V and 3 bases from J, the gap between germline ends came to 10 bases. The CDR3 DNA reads TGTGCCAGCAGCTCGACGAAGGACTACGAGCAGTACTTC. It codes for CASSSTKDYEQYF.

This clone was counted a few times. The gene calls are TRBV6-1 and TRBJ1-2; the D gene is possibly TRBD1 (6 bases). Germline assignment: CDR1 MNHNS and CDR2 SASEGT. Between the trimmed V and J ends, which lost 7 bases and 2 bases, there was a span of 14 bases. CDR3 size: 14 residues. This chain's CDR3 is CASTEQGPNYGYTF. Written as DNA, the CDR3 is TGTGCCAGCACCGAACAGGGTCCCAACTATGGCTACACCTTC.

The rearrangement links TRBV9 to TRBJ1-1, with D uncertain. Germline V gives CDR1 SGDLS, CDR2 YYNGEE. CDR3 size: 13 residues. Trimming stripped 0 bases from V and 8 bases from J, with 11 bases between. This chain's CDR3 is CASSVETGTEAFF. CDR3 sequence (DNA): TGTGCCAGCAGCGTAGAAACCGGAACCGAAGCTTTCTTT.

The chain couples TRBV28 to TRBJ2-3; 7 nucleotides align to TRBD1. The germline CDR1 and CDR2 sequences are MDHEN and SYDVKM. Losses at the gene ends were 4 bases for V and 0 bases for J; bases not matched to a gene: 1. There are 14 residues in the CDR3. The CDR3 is CASSWTGSTDTQYF. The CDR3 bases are TGTGCCAGCAGTTGGACAGGTAGCACAGATACGCAGTATTTT.

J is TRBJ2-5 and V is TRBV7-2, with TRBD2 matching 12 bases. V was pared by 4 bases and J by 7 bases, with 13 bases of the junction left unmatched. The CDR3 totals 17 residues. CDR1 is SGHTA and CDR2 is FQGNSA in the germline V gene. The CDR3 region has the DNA TGTGCCAGCAGCTCCCGGGCCGTGACTAGCGGGGGTGGGACCCAGTACTTC. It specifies CASSSRAVTSGGGTQYF.

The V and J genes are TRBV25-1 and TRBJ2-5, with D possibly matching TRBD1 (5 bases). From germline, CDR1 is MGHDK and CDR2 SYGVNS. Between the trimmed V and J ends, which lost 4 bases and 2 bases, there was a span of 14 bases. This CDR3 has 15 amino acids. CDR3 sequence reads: CASSGRGLGQETQYF. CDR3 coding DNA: TGTGCCAGCAGTGGTAGGGGCCTCGGGCAAGAGACCCAGTACTTC.

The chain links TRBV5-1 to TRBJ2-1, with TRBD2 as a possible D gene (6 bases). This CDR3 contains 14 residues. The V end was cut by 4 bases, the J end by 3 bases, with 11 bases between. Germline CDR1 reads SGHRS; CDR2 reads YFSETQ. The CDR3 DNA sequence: TGCGCCAGCAGCGACCGGGACTTCTACAATGAGCAGTTCTTC. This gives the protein CASSDRDFYNEQFF.

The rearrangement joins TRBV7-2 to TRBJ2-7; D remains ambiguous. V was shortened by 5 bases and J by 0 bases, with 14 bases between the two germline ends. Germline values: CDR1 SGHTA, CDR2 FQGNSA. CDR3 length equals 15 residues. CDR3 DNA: TGTGCCAGCAGCCCAGACCCGTCGGGCTCCTACGAGCAGTACTTC. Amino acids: CASSPDPSGSYEQYF.

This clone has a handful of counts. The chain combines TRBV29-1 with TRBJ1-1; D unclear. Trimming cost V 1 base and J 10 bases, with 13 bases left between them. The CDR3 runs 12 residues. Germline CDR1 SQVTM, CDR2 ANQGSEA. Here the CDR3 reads CSVEVHYWGAFF. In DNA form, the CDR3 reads TGCAGCGTTGAAGTGCATTATTGGGGAGCTTTCTTT.

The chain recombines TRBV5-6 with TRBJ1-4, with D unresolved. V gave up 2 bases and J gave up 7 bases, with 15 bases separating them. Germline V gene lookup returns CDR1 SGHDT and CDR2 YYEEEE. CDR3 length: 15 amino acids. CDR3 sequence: CASSFGGVVGEKLFF. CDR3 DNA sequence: TGTGCCAGCAGCTTTGGTGGCGTCGTGGGTGAAAAACTGTTTTTT.

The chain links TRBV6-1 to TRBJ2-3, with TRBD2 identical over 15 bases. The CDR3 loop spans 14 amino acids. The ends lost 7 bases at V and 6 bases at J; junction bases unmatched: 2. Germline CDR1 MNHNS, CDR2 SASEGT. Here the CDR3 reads CASTGTSGGDTQYF. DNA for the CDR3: TGTGCCAGCACCGGGACTAGCGGGGGGGATACGCAGTATTTT.

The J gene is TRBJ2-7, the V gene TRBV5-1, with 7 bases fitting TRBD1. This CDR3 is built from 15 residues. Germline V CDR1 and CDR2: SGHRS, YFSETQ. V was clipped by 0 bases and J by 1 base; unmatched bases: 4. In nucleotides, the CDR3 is TGCGCCAGCAGCTTGGGAGGACAGGTGTCCTACGAGCAGTACTTC. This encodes CASSLGGQVSYEQYF.

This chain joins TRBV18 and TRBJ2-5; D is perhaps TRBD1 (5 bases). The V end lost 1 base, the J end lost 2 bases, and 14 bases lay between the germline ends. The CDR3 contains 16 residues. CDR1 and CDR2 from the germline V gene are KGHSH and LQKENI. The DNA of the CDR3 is TGTGCCAGCTCACCACTTCAGGGATCGAAGCAAGAGACCCAGTACTTC. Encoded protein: CASSPLQGSKQETQYF.

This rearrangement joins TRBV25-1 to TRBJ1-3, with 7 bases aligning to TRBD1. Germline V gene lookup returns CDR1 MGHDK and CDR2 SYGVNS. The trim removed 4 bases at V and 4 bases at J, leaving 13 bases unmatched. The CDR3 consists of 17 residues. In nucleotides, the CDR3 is TGTGCCAGCAGTGGTCAGGGGGAGGGGTCAGCCGGAAACACCATATATTTT. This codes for CASSGQGEGSAGNTIYF.

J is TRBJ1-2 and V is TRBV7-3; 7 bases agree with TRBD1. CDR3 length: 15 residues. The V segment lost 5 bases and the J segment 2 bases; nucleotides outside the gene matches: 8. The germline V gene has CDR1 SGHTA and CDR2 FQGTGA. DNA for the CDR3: TGTGCCAGCAGCCCCGGGGCAGGGGGGAACTATGGCTACACCTTC. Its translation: CASSPGAGGNYGYTF. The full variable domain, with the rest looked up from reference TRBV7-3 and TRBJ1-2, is GAGVSQTPSNKVTEKGKYVELRCDPISGHTALYWYRQSLGQGPEFLIYFQGTGAADDSGLPNDRFFAVRPEGSVSTLKIQRTERGDSAVYLCASSPGAGGNYGYTFGSGTRLTVV.

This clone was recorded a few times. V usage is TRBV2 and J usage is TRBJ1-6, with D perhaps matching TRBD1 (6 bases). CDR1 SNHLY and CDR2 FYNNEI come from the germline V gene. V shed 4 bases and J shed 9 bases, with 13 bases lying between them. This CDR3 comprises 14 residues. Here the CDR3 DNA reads TGTGCCAGCAGTGGAGGACAGTTCGGTTCACCCCTCCACTTT. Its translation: CASSGGQFGSPLHF. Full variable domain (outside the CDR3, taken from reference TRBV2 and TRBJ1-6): EPEVTQTPSHQVTQMGQEVILRCVPISNHLYFYWYRQILGQKVEFLVSFYNNEISEKSEIFDDQFSVERPDGSNFTLKIRSTKLEDSAMYFCASSGGQFGSPLHFGNGTRLTVT.